These T cell receptor beta chains were read from a single sample in a study of beta chain features in type 1 diabetes. Here immunoSEQ multiplex PCR was the method, and the copy in TCRdb shows in-frame clones only, minus some. The table records under 450,000 clones, approximately 15% of them present only once. The source material was naive CD4+ T cells from blood. These receptors came from a man younger than 40 in good health. CDR3s include the opening cysteine and the closing phenylalanine or tryptophan. Each record gives: J gene, V gene, D gene, clone size, CDR3 DNA, CDR3 protein. D genes are given only for firm matches. The listing skips clone size in some rows; elsewhere it reads once, few, many or a size class.

>TRBJ2-3|TRBV9|NA|NA
TGTGCCAGCAGCGTAGGGGCGGGATCTGTCAAGGATACGCAGTATTTT
CASSVGAGSVKDTQYF
>TRBJ1-1|TRBV15|NA|few
TGTGCCACCAGCAGAGGAGGGAATTTGGCTTTCTTT
CATSRGGNLAFF
>TRBJ1-5|TRBV27|NA|few
TGTGCCAGCAGTTTCGGCAGGGCACAGCCCCAGCATTTT
CASSFGRAQPQHF
>TRBJ1-1|TRBV14|NA|NA
TGTGCCAGCAGCCAAGAATGGGGGTTAAACACTGAAGCTTTCTTT
CASSQEWGLNTEAFF
>TRBJ1-5|TRBV27|NA|NA
TGTGCCAGCAGTCCATCAGGGTCCAATCAGCCCCAGCATTTT
CASSPSGSNQPQHF
>TRBJ1-3|TRBV23-1|NA|NA
TGCGCCACAGAGACAGTTTTTGGAAACACCATATATTTT
CATETVFGNTIYF
>TRBJ2-7|TRBV18|NA|NA
TGTGCCAGCTCAGATATCGACGGGTACGAGCAGTACTTC
CASSDIDGYEQYF
>TRBJ2-1|TRBV18|TRBD2|few
TGTGCCAGCTCACCGAAACGGACTAGCGGGATTGAGCAGTTCTTC
CASSPKRTSGIEQFF
>TRBJ2-1|TRBV18|NA|NA
TGTGCCAGCTCACCACTCGGGAATGAGCAGTTCTTC
CASSPLGNEQFF
>TRBJ2-1|TRBV9|NA|few
TGTGCCAGCACCAGTTCCATAGTGGGGTGGAATGAGCAGTTCTTC
CASTSSIVGWNEQFF
>TRBJ1-2|TRBV20-1|TRBD1|few
TGCGCCGGGACAGGGCGTTTTGGCTACACCTTC
CAGTGRFGYTF
>TRBJ1-2|TRBV30|NA|few
TGTGCCTGGAGACCTGCTAACTATGGCTACACCTTC
CAWRPANYGYTF
>TRBJ1-5|TRBV21-1|NA|NA
TGTGCCAGCAGCAAAGACAGGGGGCGGAATAGGGGCAATCAGCCCCAGCATTTT
CASSKDRGRNRGNQPQHF
>TRBJ1-2|TRBV4-3|TRBD1|few
TGCGCCAGCAGCCAAGATCTAGGGACAGGGGATATCTACACCTTC
CASSQDLGTGDIYTF
>TRBJ2-1|TRBV20-1|NA|NA
TGCAGTGCCCGGAAGAGCCTCCCCACCTTCTTC
CSARKSLPTFF
>TRBJ2-5|TRBV18|NA|NA
TGTGCCAGCTCACCGGGGGTCACACAAGAGACCCAGTACTTC
CASSPGVTQETQYF
>TRBJ2-1|TRBV28|NA|few
TGTGCCAGCAGTGGTCCATCATGGTACCATGAGCAGTTCTTC
CASSGPSWYHEQFF
>TRBJ2-1|TRBV9|TRBD2|few
TGTGCCAGCAGCCCATTAGCGGGGGGCTCCTACAATGAGCAGTTCTTC
CASSPLAGGSYNEQFF
>TRBJ2-2|TRBV5-6|NA|NA
TGTGCCAGCAGTCCGGTGGGTCAAACCATTAACACCGGGGAGCTGTTTTTT
CASSPVGQTINTGELFF